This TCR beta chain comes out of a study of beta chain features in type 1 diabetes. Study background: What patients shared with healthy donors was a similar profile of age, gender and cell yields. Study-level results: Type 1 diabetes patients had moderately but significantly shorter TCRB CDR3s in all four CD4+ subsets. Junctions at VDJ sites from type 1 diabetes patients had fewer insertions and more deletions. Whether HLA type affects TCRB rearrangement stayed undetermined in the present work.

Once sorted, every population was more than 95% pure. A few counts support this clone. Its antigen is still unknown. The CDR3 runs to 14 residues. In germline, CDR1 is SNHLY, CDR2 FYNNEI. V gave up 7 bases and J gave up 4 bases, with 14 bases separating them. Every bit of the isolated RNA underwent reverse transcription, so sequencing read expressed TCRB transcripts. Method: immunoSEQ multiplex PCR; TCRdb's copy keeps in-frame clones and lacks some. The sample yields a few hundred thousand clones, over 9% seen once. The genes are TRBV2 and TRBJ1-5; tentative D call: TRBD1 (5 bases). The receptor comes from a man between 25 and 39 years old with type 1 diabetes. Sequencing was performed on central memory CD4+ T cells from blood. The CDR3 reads CASTVQGVNQPQHF. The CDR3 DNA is TGTGCCAGCACAGTCCAGGGAGTTAATCAGCCCCAGCATTTT. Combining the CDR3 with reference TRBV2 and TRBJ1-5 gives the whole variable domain EPEVTQTPSHQVTQMGQEVILRCVPISNHLYFYWYRQILGQKVEFLVSFYNNEISEKSEIFDDQFSVERPDGSNFTLKIRSTKLEDSAMYFCASTVQGVNQPQHFGDGTRLSIL.